This T cell receptor (beta chain) was identified during a study of beta chain features in type 1 diabetes. On this clone: Its matching antigen is unknown.

Study results and limitations: All four CD4+ subsets of Type 1 diabetes patients contained TCRB CDR3s that were moderately but significantly shorter.

The length of the CDR3 is 15 residues. CDR1 is PRHDT and CDR2 is FYEKMQ in the germline V gene (reference sequence). V lost 5 bases, J lost 2 bases, and 16 bases lay in between. Expressed TCRB transcripts were sequenced because the isolated RNA had all been reverse transcribed beforehand. Clones were sequenced by immunoSEQ multiplex PCR, and TCRdb holds only the in-frame ones, with some missing. This sample yields about 260,000 clones, of which roughly a quarter are seen a single time; 0.012% belongs to the top ten. Specimen: naive CD4+ T cells from blood. This sequence originates from a woman aged 30 to 39 with type 1 diabetes. The chain has TRBV13 and TRBJ2-7, with D maybe TRBD1 (6 bases). The CDR3: CASSIDHRVTYEQYF. The CDR3 DNA reads TGTGCCAGCAGCATAGACCACAGGGTCACCTACGAGCAGTACTTC.